This T cell receptor beta chain was recorded in a study of blood T cells in healthy people across ages. Sample-barcoded 5' priming and a J-beta primer mix drove a second PCR of 7 to 11 cycles. CDR3-containing paired-end reads numbered at least 2.5 million in each sample. TCRdb reprocessed the 5' RACE reads via MiXCR and lists one record per CDR3 protein. The profile shows hundreds of thousands of distinct CDR3 sequences, roughly 41% of them singletons. V lost 0 bases and J 8 bases, leaving 11 bases between the germline ends. CDR1 LGHDT and CDR2 YNNKEL come from the germline V gene (reference sequence). The CDR3 runs 14 residues.

This receptor was taken from an elderly man in good health. The rearrangement links TRBV3-1 to TRBJ2-1, with D maybe TRBD2 (7 bases). The source material was blood. CDR3 loop: CASSQEGGGDEQFF. CDR3 nucleotide sequence: TGTGCCAGCAGCCAAGAAGGGGGGGGAGATGAGCAGTTCTTC.